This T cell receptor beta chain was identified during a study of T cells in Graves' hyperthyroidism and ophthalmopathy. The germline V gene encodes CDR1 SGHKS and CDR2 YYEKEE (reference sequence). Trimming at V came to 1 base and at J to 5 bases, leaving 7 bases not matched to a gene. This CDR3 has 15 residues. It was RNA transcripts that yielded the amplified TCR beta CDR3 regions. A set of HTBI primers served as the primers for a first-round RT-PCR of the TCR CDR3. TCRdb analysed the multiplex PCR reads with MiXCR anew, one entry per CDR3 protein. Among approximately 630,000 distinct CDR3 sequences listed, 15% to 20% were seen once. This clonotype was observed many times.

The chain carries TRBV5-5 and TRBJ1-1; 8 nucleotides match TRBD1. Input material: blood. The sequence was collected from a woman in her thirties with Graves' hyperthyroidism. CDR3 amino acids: CASSLLTGGSTEAFF. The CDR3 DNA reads TGTGCCAGCAGCTTGTTAACAGGGGGTAGTACTGAAGCTTTCTTT. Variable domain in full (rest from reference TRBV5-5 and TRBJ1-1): DAGVTQSPTHLIKTRGQQVTLRCSPISGHKSVSWYQQVLGQGPQFIFQYYEKEERGRGNFPDRFSARQFPNYSSELNVNALLLGDSALYLCASSLLTGGSTEAFFGQGTRLTVV.